This T cell receptor (beta chain) came from a study of read filtering for tumor transcriptome and immune sequencing. General observations from the study: Without single-read clonotypes, shared clonotype proportions correlated more between IR-seq and RNA-seq.

This clonotype has a count of ten or more. Its antigen is unknown. This library used about 400 ng RNA and molecular barcoded adaptors spanning alpha/delta and beta/gamma chains. TCRdb passed the reads through MiXCR, listing each CDR3 protein once. The top ten clones hold around 34% of a sample with about 37,000 distinct CDR3 sequences, about an eighth of them seen once. V was pared by 7 bases and J by 0 bases, with 15 bases between. Germline V CDR1 and CDR2: ENHRY, SYGVKD. The CDR3 consists of 15 residues. The clonotype originates from a donor at least 40 years old with multiple myeloma. The chain has TRBV10-3 and TRBJ2-5, with a tentative D call TRBD1 (6 bases). The sample comprised a population of CD138-negative cells sorted from bone marrow. CDR3 in DNA: TGTGCCATCACTGCGGACAGCAATAACCAAGAGACCCAGTACTTC. This gives the protein CAITADSNNQETQYF.